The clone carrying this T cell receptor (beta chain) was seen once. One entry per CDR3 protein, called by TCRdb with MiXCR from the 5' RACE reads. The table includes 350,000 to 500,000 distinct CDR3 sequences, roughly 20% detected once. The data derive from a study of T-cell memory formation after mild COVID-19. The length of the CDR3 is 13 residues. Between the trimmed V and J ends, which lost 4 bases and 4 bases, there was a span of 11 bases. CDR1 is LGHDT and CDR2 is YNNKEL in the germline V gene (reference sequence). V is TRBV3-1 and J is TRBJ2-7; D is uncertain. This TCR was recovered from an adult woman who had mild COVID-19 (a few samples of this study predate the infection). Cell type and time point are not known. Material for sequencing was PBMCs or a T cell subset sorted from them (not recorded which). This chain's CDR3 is CASSPGAMYEQYF. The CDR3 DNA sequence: TGTGCCAGCAGCCCCGGAGCCATGTACGAGCAGTACTTC.